These T cell receptor beta chains were read from a single sample in a study of cytomegalovirus exposure and HLA in healthy donors. This table comes from immunoSEQ multiplex PCR, and its TCRdb copy is limited to in-frame clones, with some not included. The table has 150,000 to 200,000 clones, 65% to 70% seen once. The sequenced sample was PBMCs. Source of these receptors: a young woman in good health and CMV-seropositive. The CDR3 runs from the conserved cysteine through the conserved F or W. The D gene is left open where the match is weak. Part of the rows lack a size; the others show once, few, many or a class for expanded clones.

>16|TRBJ1-2|TRBV7-8|-|-
CASSLWRIPANYGYTF
TGTGCCAGCAGCTTATGGCGGATCCCCGCTAACTATGGCTACACCTTC
>15|TRBJ1-1|TRBV6-6|few|-
CASSQGTATNTEAFF
TGTGCCAGCAGCCAGGGAACAGCCACTAACACTGAAGCTTTCTTT
>20|TRBJ2-5|TRBV13|-|TRBD2
CASSYRSRLAGVLYQETQYF
TGTGCCAGCAGCTACCGGAGCCGACTAGCGGGAGTCTTGTACCAAGAGACCCAGTACTTC
>13|TRBJ2-3|TRBV7-8|few|-
CASSLGQSDTQYF
TGTGCCAGCAGCTTAGGGCAATCGGATACGCAGTATTTT
>11|TRBJ1-2|TRBV6-4|-|-
CASSESRGYTF
TGTGCCAGCAGTGAGTCGCGGGGCTACACCTTC
>15|TRBJ2-1|TRBV7-9|-|-
CASSPRGSEYNEQFF
TGTGCCAGCAGCCCCAGGGGAAGTGAGTACAATGAGCAGTTCTTC
>15|TRBJ1-1|TRBV9|-|TRBD1
CASSDKQGASSEAFF
TGTGCCAGCAGCGATAAACAGGGGGCATCGAGTGAAGCTTTCTTT
>13|TRBJ1-2|TRBV29-1|-|-
CSVEDPRREGYTF
TGCAGCGTTGAAGACCCCCGCAGGGAAGGCTACACCTTC
>12|TRBJ2-5|TRBV2|-|TRBD1
CARTDRQETQYF
TGTGCCAGGACGGACAGGCAAGAGACCCAGTACTTC
>12|TRBJ2-7|TRBV7-8|few|-
CASSASSYEQYF
TGTGCCAGCAGCGCCTCCAGCTACGAGCAGTACTTC
>14|TRBJ2-7|TRBV10-3|-|-
CAISYLASIDEQYF
TGTGCCATCAGTTATCTAGCTAGTATTGACGAGCAGTACTTC
>14|TRBJ1-5|TRBV9|-|TRBD1
CASSGQGVGQPQHF
TGTGCCAGCAGCGGACAGGGGGTTGGTCAGCCCCAGCATTTT
>15|TRBJ1-6|TRBV9|-|-
CASSVGGVRDSPLHF
TGTGCCAGCAGCGTAGGGGGCGTTCGAGATTCACCCCTCCACTTT
>15|TRBJ2-1|TRBV5-4|-|TRBD2
CASSYSGRRYNEQFF
TGTGCCAGCAGCTATAGCGGGAGGAGATACAATGAGCAGTTCTTC
>16|TRBJ2-2|TRBV9|-|TRBD1
CASSAPRQGLTGELFF
TGTGCCAGCAGCGCCCCCCGACAGGGCCTAACCGGGGAGCTGTTTTTT
>14|TRBJ2-7|TRBV28|-|-
CASSRRQYSYEQYF
TGTGCCAGCAGTCGAAGACAGTACTCCTACGAGCAGTACTTC
>13|TRBJ2-5|TRBV10-3|-|-
CAISESSAETQYF
TGTGCCATCAGTGAGTCGTCCGCGGAGACCCAGTACTTC
>16|TRBJ2-2|TRBV19|-|-
CASSIWASQNTGELFF
TGTGCCAGTAGTATTTGGGCTAGCCAGAACACCGGGGAGCTGTTTTTT
>13|TRBJ1-1|TRBV7-9|-|-
CASSLALQGRAFF
TGTGCCAGCAGCTTAGCGCTGCAGGGGAGAGCTTTCTTT
>14|TRBJ1-1|TRBV27|-|-
CASRRHDQNTEAFF
TGTGCCAGCAGGCGACACGACCAGAACACTGAAGCTTTCTTT
>15|TRBJ2-6|TRBV5-4|-|-
CASSWGESRANVLTF
TGTGCCAGCAGCTGGGGGGAATCGAGGGCCAACGTCCTGACTTTC
>13|TRBJ1-2|TRBV18|-|-
CASSPPTRDGYTF
TGTGCCAGCTCACCACCCACCAGGGATGGCTACACCTTC
>14|TRBJ2-3|TRBV11-3|few|TRBD2
CASGASGSTDTQYF
TGTGCCAGCGGAGCTAGCGGGAGCACAGATACGCAGTATTTT
>13|TRBJ2-5|TRBV30|-|TRBD1
CAWNQGAGETQYF
TGTGCCTGGAATCAGGGGGCAGGAGAGACCCAGTACTTC
>14|TRBJ2-7|TRBV27|-|-
CASIRTGGPYEQYF
TGTGCCAGCATTAGGACCGGCGGGCCCTACGAGCAGTACTTC
>15|TRBJ1-2|TRBV18|-|TRBD1
CASSPRDRSNYGYTF
TGTGCCAGCTCACCCCGGGACAGATCTAACTATGGCTACACCTTC
>15|TRBJ2-1|TRBV7-2|-|TRBD1
CASSLGTTGGAEQFF
TGTGCCAGCAGCTTAGGGACTACAGGGGGTGCGGAGCAGTTCTTC
>14|TRBJ2-5|TRBV30|-|TRBD1
CAWSPQGAKETQYF
TGTGCCTGGAGTCCCCAGGGGGCGAAAGAGACCCAGTACTTC
>15|TRBJ1-2|TRBV10-3|-|TRBD1
CATRDRGLTNYGYTF
TGTGCCACCCGGGACAGGGGACTAACTAACTATGGCTACACCTTC
>16|TRBJ1-6|TRBV4-3|-|-
CASSQDSSSYNSPLHF
TGCGCCAGCAGCCAGGACAGTAGCTCCTATAATTCACCCCTCCACTTT
>12|TRBJ2-3|TRBV5-4|-|-
CASSLEADTQYF
TGTGCCAGCAGCTTAGAGGCAGATACGCAGTATTTT
>14|TRBJ2-7|TRBV27|-|-
CASSKAEVSYEQYF
TGTGCCAGCAGTAAAGCGGAGGTCTCCTACGAGCAGTACTTC
>13|TRBJ1-6|TRBV30|-|-
CAWGEVYNSPLHF
TGTGCCTGGGGGGAGGTCTATAATTCACCCCTCCACTTT
>17|TRBJ2-5|TRBV18|-|TRBD2
CASSPLLAGEYQETQYF
TGTGCCAGCTCACCACTACTAGCGGGCGAGTACCAAGAGACCCAGTACTTC
>16|TRBJ2-7|TRBV6-5|few|-
CASSYSTGEFTYEQYF
TGTGCCAGCAGTTACTCGACTGGGGAGTTCACCTACGAGCAGTACTTC
>14|TRBJ2-3|TRBV28|once|TRBD2
CASGLAGATDTQYF
TGTGCCAGCGGACTAGCGGGGGCCACAGATACGCAGTATTTT
>13|TRBJ1-5|TRBV6-5|-|-
CASSLQINQPQHF
TGTGCCAGCAGTTTACAGATCAATCAGCCCCAGCATTTT
>18|TRBJ2-2|TRBV5-4|-|TRBD2
CASSPGTSGSLNTGELFF
TGTGCCAGCAGCCCCGGGACTAGCGGGAGTCTGAACACCGGGGAGCTGTTTTTT
>10|TRBJ1-1|TRBV7-9|-|-
CSSSLERAFF
TGTTCCAGCAGCCTCGAGAGGGCTTTCTTT
>14|TRBJ2-5|TRBV25-1|-|-
CASSESGLRETQYF
TGTGCCAGCAGTGAATCGGGGTTGAGGGAGACCCAGTACTTC
>18|TRBJ2-1|TRBV14|-|TRBD2
CASSQDSMAGGAYNEQFF
TGTGCCAGCAGCCAAGATTCCATGGCGGGAGGTGCTTACAATGAGCAGTTCTTC
>18|TRBJ2-7|TRBV5-6|-|TRBD2
CASSSRGLAGAKSYEQYF
TGTGCCAGCAGCTCGAGGGGCCTAGCGGGAGCAAAATCCTACGAGCAGTACTTC
>15|TRBJ1-2|TRBV30|-|-
CAWSAGEGRIFGYTF
TGTGCCTGGAGTGCCGGGGAGGGGAGGATCTTTGGCTACACCTTC
>14|TRBJ1-6|TRBV6-5|-|-
CASSYRSTGSPLHF
TGTGCCAGCAGTTACAGGAGTACTGGATCACCCCTCCACTTT
>12|TRBJ1-3|TRBV30|-|-
CAWTYSGNTIYF
TGTGCCTGGACTTACTCTGGAAACACCATATATTTT
>17|TRBJ1-5|TRBV5-6|-|-
CASSLTGGPYSNQPQHF
TGTGCCAGCAGCTTGACGGGGGGACCTTATAGCAATCAGCCCCAGCATTTT